These 29 T cell receptor beta chains were all obtained from the same sample, sequenced in a study of T cell responses to AZD1222 COVID-19 vaccine. Produced via immunoSEQ multiplex PCR; TCRdb's table is partial and in-frame only. The table has more than 80,000 clones, roughly 91% seen once. Here the sequenced sample was peripheral blood, taken on day 0 of AZD1222 vaccination. These receptors all stem from an adult in good health.

This clone was detected only a few times. The chain recombines TRBV2 with TRBJ2-7, with a tentative D call TRBD2 (5 bases). This CDR3 contains 14 residues. Trimming removed 7 bases from V and 0 bases from J, with 13 bases in between. CDR1 is SNHLY, CDR2 FYNNEI, per germline. CDR3 nucleotide sequence: TGTGCCAGCACCGGACGGGGTAGCTCCTACGAGCAGTACTTC. Translated: CASTGRGSSYEQYF.

The chain couples TRBV21-1 to TRBJ2-2; whether TRBD2, the table's D call, matches the DNA was not checked. TRBV21-1 has pseudogene status. This CDR3 has 11 amino acids. The CDR3 spells CAGGTFGELFF. DNA for the CDR3: TGTGCCGGAGGGACTTTCGGGGAGCTGTTTTTT.

This clone was seen only once. The genes are TRBV9 and TRBJ2-2, with 7 bases that match TRBD1. This CDR3 spans 16 amino acids. Germline values: CDR1 SGDLS, CDR2 YYNGEE. With V trimmed by 6 bases and J by 0 bases, 8 bases remained unmatched. The CDR3 DNA reads TGTGCCAGCACAAAAGGACAGGCCTCGAACACCGGGGAGCTGTTTTTT. Amino acids: CASTKGQASNTGELFF.

V usage is TRBV6-5 and J usage is TRBJ2-5; maybe TRBD1 (6 bases). The CDR3 has 15 amino acids. With 5 bases removed from V and 6 bases from J, the gap between germline ends came to 19 bases. Germline CDR1 MNHEY, CDR2 SVGAGI. CDR3 sequence: CASSPGAHQLQTQYF. As DNA, the CDR3 is TGTGCCAGCAGTCCAGGGGCCCACCAACTTCAGACCCAGTACTTC.

This clone was recorded only once. The genes are TRBV7-9 and TRBJ1-2; the D is unclear. The CDR3 sequence is 14 residues long. Germline V gene lookup returns CDR1 SEHNR and CDR2 FQNEAQ (reference sequence). Trimming took 7 bases from V and 2 from J, leaving 14 bases between them. CDR3 sequence (DNA): TGTGCCAGCACAGTAGGCGTAAGAAACTATGGCTACACCTTC. It encodes CASTVGVRNYGYTF.

The chain has TRBV4-3 and TRBJ1-3; D gene uncertain. CDR1 is LGHNA, CDR2 YSLEER, per germline. Trimming took 0 bases from V and 0 from J, leaving 3 bases between them. This CDR3 has 14 residues. CDR3 nucleotide sequence: TGCGCCAGCAGCCAAGACACCTCTGGAAACACCATATATTTT. It codes for CASSQDTSGNTIYF.

This chain joins TRBV7-2 and TRBJ2-7, with 7 bases fitting TRBD1. CDR1 is SGHTA and CDR2 is FQGNSA in the germline V gene. Germline trimming cut 5 bases from V and 5 bases from J; bases unmatched to any gene: 6. The CDR3 has 13 amino acids. The CDR3, as DNA: TGTGCCAGCAGCCTGACAGGGCTAGACGAGCAGTACTTC. This translates into CASSLTGLDEQYF.

The CDR3 DNA is TGTGCCAGCAGTTACTCCATATTATTGGAGACCCAGTACTTC. Amino acids: CASSYSILLETQYF. The rearrangement uses TRBV6-5 and TRBJ2-5; D not certain. From germline, CDR1 is MNHEY and CDR2 SVGAGI. This CDR3 has 14 amino acids. V gave up 0 bases and J gave up 5 bases, with 10 bases separating them.

V is TRBV7-9 and J is TRBJ1-3, with TRBD1 matching 9 bases. The V segment lost 5 bases and the J segment 2 bases; nucleotides outside the gene matches: 4. This CDR3 spans 15 amino acids. Germline values: CDR1 SEHNR, CDR2 FQNEAQ (reference sequence). The DNA for the CDR3 is TGTGCCAGCAGCGCCGGGACAGGGACTGGAAACACCATATATTTT. Translation: CASSAGTGTGNTIYF.

This chain connects TRBV25-1 to TRBJ2-3; 10 bases are a match to TRBD1. The CDR3 has 14 residues. Germline V gene sequence: CDR1 MGHDK, CDR2 SYGVNS. V trimming: 6 bases; J trimming: 3 bases; junction bases outside the gene matches: 3. CDR3 coding DNA: TGTGCCAGCAGCCGACAGGGGGCAACAGATACGCAGTATTTT. It translates to CASSRQGATDTQYF.

The chain is built from TRBV11-2 and TRBJ2-2, with 11 nucleotides matching TRBD1. The germline V gene has CDR1 SGHAT and CDR2 FQNNGV. The CDR3 covers 16 residues. The V and J ends lost 6 bases and 5 bases, in that order; junction bases with no gene match: 8. CDR3 DNA: TGTGCCAGCAGTCGATGGACAGGGGGCAATACCGGGGAGCTGTTTTTT. Protein product: CASSRWTGGNTGELFF.

The CDR3 is CASSSPHRGSNTGELFF. The DNA of the CDR3 is TGTGCCAGCAGTTCCCCTCACAGGGGGTCGAACACCGGGGAGCTGTTTTTT. The chain combines TRBV28 with TRBJ2-2, with TRBD1 identical over 8 bases. V lost 4 bases, J lost 0 bases, and 7 bases stayed unmatched. Germline assignment: CDR1 MDHEN and CDR2 SYDVKM. This CDR3 has 17 amino acids.

V usage is TRBV28 and J usage is TRBJ2-1, with D perhaps matching TRBD2 (5 bases). CDR1 and CDR2 (germline): MDHEN, SYDVKM. V gave up 11 bases and J gave up 15 bases, with 20 bases separating them. This CDR3 contains 11 residues. The CDR3 DNA sequence: TGTGCCTCGCGTCTCGCGAGGGCCATGTTCTTC. As protein: CASRLARAMFF.

This clone was observed a few times. The V call is TRBV24-1, the J call TRBJ1-6; D remains ambiguous. In germline, CDR1 is KGHDR, CDR2 SFDVKD. Trimming removed 1 base from V and 13 bases from J, with 7 bases in between. CDR3 length equals 12 residues. DNA of the CDR3: TGTGCCACCAGTGATTTCGGATCCCCCCTCCACTTT. This gives the protein CATSDFGSPLHF.

The chain couples TRBV5-1 to TRBJ1-3, with 7 bases matching TRBD1. The ends lost 4 bases at V and 4 bases at J; junction bases unmatched: 8. This CDR3 region has 15 residues. Germline V gives CDR1 SGHRS, CDR2 YFSETQ. CDR3 amino acids: CASSASTGFGNTIYF. CDR3 nucleotide sequence: TGCGCCAGCAGCGCGTCGACAGGGTTCGGAAACACCATATATTTT.

This chain joins TRBV19 and TRBJ1-2; D ambiguous. Germline CDR1 is LNHDA and CDR2 is SQIVND (reference sequence). CDR3 length: 13 amino acids. The V end was cut by 7 bases, the J end by 7 bases, with 16 bases between. The CDR3 sequence is CASTLSGAPGYTF. CDR3 nucleotides: TGTGCCAGTACCCTATCGGGAGCCCCTGGCTACACCTTC. The full variable domain, rest sourced from reference TRBV19 and TRBJ1-2, is DGGITQSPKYLFRKEGQNVTLSCEQNLNHDAMYWYRQDPGQGLRLIYYSQIVNDFQKGDIAEGYSVSREKKESFPLTVTSAQKNPTAFYLCASTLSGAPGYTFGSGTRLTVV.

The V gene is TRBV15, the J gene TRBJ1-6; D gene uncertain. CDR3 length: 13 residues. V was trimmed by 3 bases and J by 7 bases, leaving 7 bases between them. Germline CDR1 reads LNHNV; CDR2 reads YYDKDF (reference sequence). The CDR3 region is CATSRGMNSPLHF. CDR3 bases: TGTGCCACCAGCAGGGGTATGAATTCACCCCTCCACTTT.

The chain links TRBV10-3 to TRBJ1-1; TRBD1 matches at 11 bases. Germline trimming cut 6 bases from V and 1 base from J; bases unmatched to any gene: 7. The CDR3 sequence is 16 residues long. Germline-derived CDR1 and CDR2 are ENHRY and SYGVKD. In DNA, the CDR3 is TGTGCCATCAGCCGAGGACAGGGGGCGACGAACACTGAAGCTTTCTTT. Protein product: CAISRGQGATNTEAFF.

The chain employs TRBV5-1 and TRBJ2-7, with D tentatively TRBD2 (6 bases). CDR3 length: 13 amino acids. The V gene's germline CDR1 is SGHRS and CDR2 YFSETQ. Trimming left V 5 bases short and J 1 base short, with 10 bases between. DNA for the CDR3: TGCGCCAGCAGGCGGGGAGGTTCCTACGAGCAGTACTTC. It specifies CASRRGGSYEQYF.

This chain joins TRBV6-2 or TRBV6-3 and TRBJ2-5; 8 bases align to TRBD2. The CDR3 is 14 residues long. The germline CDR1 and CDR2 sequences are MNHEY and SVGEGT. Trimming took 5 bases from V and 4 from J; bases not matched to a gene: 6. The CDR3 nucleotides are TGTGCCAGCAGTCCCGGGGGGGGAATAGAGACCCAGTACTTC. Protein: CASSPGGGIETQYF.

The chain is built from TRBV5-8 and TRBJ1-5; D is unclear. The V end lost 4 bases, the J end lost 3 bases, and 11 bases lay between the germline ends. The CDR3 is 14 amino acids. Germline values: CDR1 SGHTS, CDR2 YDEGEE. The CDR3 protein is CASSRWGTNQPQHF. The CDR3 DNA follows: TGTGCCAGCAGCCGCTGGGGTACCAATCAGCCCCAGCATTTT.

The J gene is TRBJ1-5, the V gene TRBV19; the D gene is possibly TRBD1 (5 bases). With 3 bases removed from V and 2 bases from J, the gap between germline ends came to 8 bases. The CDR3 has 14 amino acids. Germline CDR1 reads LNHDA; CDR2 reads SQIVND (reference sequence). CDR3 in DNA: TGTGCCAGTAGTATGTTCAGGGGCAATCAGCCCCAGCATTTT. Protein product: CASSMFRGNQPQHF.

Concerning this clone: The germline gene is not matched at one end of the junction; a read error may be the cause. This chain joins TRBV7-3 and TRBJ1-2; 10 bases fit TRBD1. There are 13 residues in the CDR3. Germline loops: CDR1 SGHTA, CDR2 FQGTGA. In DNA form, the CDR3 reads TGTGCCAGCAGCTTAGGGACAGGGGCTGCGTTGGCCTTC. Translation gives CASSLGTGAALAF.

The rearrangement links TRBV27 to TRBJ2-1, with 7 nucleotides matching TRBD2. Germline V gene data show CDR1 as MNHEY and CDR2 as SMNVEV (reference sequence). The V gene end was trimmed by 6 bases and the J gene end by 0 bases; junction bases not matched to a gene: 8. This CDR3 contains 16 residues. For the CDR3, the DNA is TGTGCCAGCAGGCCACTAGCGATGAGCTCCTACAATGAGCAGTTCTTC. This encodes CASRPLAMSSYNEQFF.

The chain has TRBV3-1 (or the pseudogene TRBV3-2) and TRBJ2-7; perhaps TRBD2 as D (7 bases). V dropped 4 bases and J dropped 5 bases, with 18 bases sitting between them. CDR1 and CDR2 from the germline V gene are LGHDT and YNNKEL (reference sequence). This CDR3 spans 15 amino acids. The CDR3 is CASSRMGGALNEQYF. CDR3 nucleotide sequence: TGTGCCAGCAGCCGAATGGGGGGGGCCCTAAACGAGCAGTACTTC.

V is TRBV6-5 and J is TRBJ1-6, with no clear D. Per the germline V gene, CDR1 is MNHEY and CDR2 is SVGAGI. This CDR3 spans 14 amino acids. V lost 2 bases to trimming and J lost 6 bases, with 8 bases between them. The CDR3 coding sequence is TGTGCCAGCAGTTACGATATGGCTAATTCACCCCTCCACTTT. Its translation is CASSYDMANSPLHF.

The genes are TRBV10-3 and TRBJ1-1, with D possibly TRBD1 on 6 matching bases. Germline V gene sequence: CDR1 ENHRY, CDR2 SYGVKD. The CDR3 is 13 residues long. V was shortened by 5 bases and J by 7 bases, with 14 bases between the two germline ends. The CDR3 loop reads CAISTGLRDEAFF. The CDR3 nucleotides are TGTGCCATCAGTACAGGGTTGAGGGATGAAGCTTTCTTT.

Comment on this clone: The same CDR3 can be traced to other DNA sequences in this sample. V and J are TRBV7-9 and TRBJ2-1, with D perhaps TRBD1 (6 bases). Germline V gene data show CDR1 as SEHNR and CDR2 as FQNEAQ (reference sequence). V lost 5 bases and J lost 0, with 11 bases in between. The CDR3 is made up of 15 amino acids. The CDR3 bases are TGTGCCAGCAGCCGAACAGGGAGCTCCTACAATGAGCAGTTCTTC. The encoded protein is CASSRTGSSYNEQFF.

The V call is TRBV5-1, the J call TRBJ2-5, with TRBD2 matching over 8 bases. With 2 bases clipped from V and 5 bases from J, the junction kept 5 bases outside the gene matches. Germline assignment: CDR1 SGHRS and CDR2 YFSETQ. CDR3 length: 14 residues. The CDR3 DNA is TGCGCCAGCAGCTTCTCCGGGGGGGCTGAGACCCAGTACTTC. Translating it yields CASSFSGGAETQYF. The complete variable domain, with remaining parts taken from reference TRBV5-1 and TRBJ2-5, reads KAGVTQTPRYLIKTRGQQVTLSCSPISGHRSVSWYQQTPGQGLQFLFEYFSETQRNKGNFPGRFSGRQFSNSRSEMNVSTLELGDSALYLCASSFSGGAETQYFGPGTRLLVL.